The rows below give T cell receptor beta chains drawn from one sample of a study of blood T cell repertoires in COVID-19. The repertoire was sequenced with immunoSEQ multiplex PCR; TCRdb's copy has only in-frame clones and lacks some. The sample shows 130,000 or so clones, approximately 80% of them seen only once. Sequenced: peripheral blood. The receptors were gathered from a human donor in a cohort sampled during active COVID-19. Both conserved end residues are part of each CDR3. D genes are given only for firm matches. The size field is filled for only some rows; it gives once, few, many or a size class.

clone size: few
J gene: TRBJ2-7
V gene: TRBV7-3
D gene: NA
CDR3 protein: CASSLKSGTPPYEQYF
CDR3 DNA: TGTGCCAGCAGCTTAAAGTCCGGGACACCTCCTTACGAGCAGTACTTC

clone size: NA
J gene: TRBJ2-3
V gene: TRBV7-9
D gene: NA
CDR3 protein: CASSTGFDTDTQYF
CDR3 DNA: TGTGCCAGCAGCACGGGGTTTGACACAGATACGCAGTATTTT

clone size: NA
J gene: TRBJ1-3
V gene: TRBV15
D gene: NA
CDR3 protein: CATSRDPFVGNTIYF
CDR3 DNA: TGTGCCACCAGCAGAGATCCCTTCGTCGGAAACACCATATATTTT

clone size: NA
J gene: TRBJ2-3
V gene: TRBV9
D gene: NA
CDR3 protein: CASSVLRSGTDTQYF
CDR3 DNA: TGTGCCAGCAGCGTACTCCGGTCAGGTACAGATACGCAGTATTTT

clone size: NA
J gene: TRBJ2-1
V gene: TRBV7-9
D gene: TRBD2
CDR3 protein: CASSFRSGSSNEQFF
CDR3 DNA: TGTGCCAGCAGCTTCCGTAGCGGGAGTAGCAATGAGCAGTTCTTC

clone size: once
J gene: TRBJ1-5
V gene: TRBV6-6
D gene: TRBD1
CDR3 protein: CASSYPTGQGNQPQHF
CDR3 DNA: TGTGCCAGCAGTTACCCAACCGGACAGGGAAATCAGCCCCAGCATTTT

clone size: NA
J gene: TRBJ2-1
V gene: TRBV3-1/TRBV3-2
D gene: TRBD2
CDR3 protein: CASSHSSGRSYNEQFF
CDR3 DNA: TGTGCCAGCAGCCATTCTAGCGGGAGATCCTACAATGAGCAGTTCTTC

clone size: NA
J gene: TRBJ2-5
V gene: TRBV27
D gene: NA
CDR3 protein: CASSFRRIPQETQYF
CDR3 DNA: TGTGCCAGCAGTTTTAGGAGGATCCCCCAAGAGACCCAGTACTTC

clone size: few
J gene: TRBJ1-2
V gene: TRBV6-1
D gene: NA
CDR3 protein: CASSEANRVNYGYTF
CDR3 DNA: TGTGCCAGCAGTGAAGCGAACAGAGTTAACTATGGCTACACCTTC

clone size: NA
J gene: TRBJ2-6
V gene: TRBV7-9
D gene: NA
CDR3 protein: CASTHTPSGANVLTF
CDR3 DNA: TGTGCCAGCACCCACACCCCTTCTGGGGCCAACGTCCTGACTTTC

clone size: once
J gene: TRBJ2-7
V gene: TRBV9
D gene: TRBD2
CDR3 protein: CASSFGTSVGEQYF
CDR3 DNA: TGTGCCAGCAGCTTCGGGACTAGCGTTGGCGAGCAGTACTTC

clone size: NA
J gene: TRBJ2-4
V gene: TRBV28
D gene: NA
CDR3 protein: CASSPLGRGKNIQYF
CDR3 DNA: TGTGCCAGCAGTCCCTTGGGGCGGGGCAAAAACATTCAGTACTTC

clone size: NA
J gene: TRBJ1-1
V gene: TRBV5-1
D gene: TRBD1
CDR3 protein: CASSLTGGLAEAFF
CDR3 DNA: TGCGCCAGCAGCTTGACAGGGGGCCTGGCTGAAGCTTTCTTT

clone size: NA
J gene: TRBJ2-7
V gene: TRBV5-1
D gene: TRBD1
CDR3 protein: CATRQGSSSYEQYF
CDR3 DNA: TGCGCCACCAGACAGGGGTCATCCTCCTACGAGCAGTACTTC

clone size: NA
J gene: TRBJ2-5
V gene: TRBV25-1
D gene: NA
CDR3 protein: CASSPRGTGETQYF
CDR3 DNA: TGTGCCAGCAGTCCGAGGGGGACGGGAGAGACCCAGTACTTC

clone size: few
J gene: TRBJ1-5
V gene: TRBV29-1
D gene: NA
CDR3 protein: CSVGWDGGTQHF
CDR3 DNA: TGCAGCGTTGGCTGGGACGGGGGGACCCAGCATTTT

clone size: NA
J gene: TRBJ1-1
V gene: TRBV13
D gene: NA
CDR3 protein: CASSLTPGREAFF
CDR3 DNA: TGTGCCAGCAGCTTAACCCCCGGTCGGGAAGCTTTCTTT

clone size: NA
J gene: TRBJ2-3
V gene: TRBV6-1
D gene: NA
CDR3 protein: CASSETVWTTATDTQYF
CDR3 DNA: TGTGCCAGCAGTGAAACAGTCTGGACTACAGCCACAGATACGCAGTATTTT

clone size: few
J gene: TRBJ2-2
V gene: TRBV5-1
D gene: TRBD2
CDR3 protein: CASTPLAGGNTGELFF
CDR3 DNA: TGCGCCAGCACGCCCTTAGCGGGAGGTAACACCGGGGAGCTGTTTTTT

clone size: NA
J gene: TRBJ2-6
V gene: TRBV4-2
D gene: NA
CDR3 protein: CASSQGVSGANVLTF
CDR3 DNA: TGTGCCAGCAGCCAAGGCGTCTCTGGGGCCAACGTCCTGACTTTC

clone size: NA
J gene: TRBJ1-4
V gene: TRBV7-2
D gene: NA
CDR3 protein: CASSYYGTNEKLFF
CDR3 DNA: TGTGCCAGCAGCTACTACGGGACTAATGAAAAACTGTTTTTT

clone size: NA
J gene: TRBJ2-3
V gene: TRBV28
D gene: TRBD2
CDR3 protein: CASSRTSAGDTQYF
CDR3 DNA: TGTGCCAGCAGCCGGACTAGCGCGGGAGATACGCAGTATTTT

clone size: NA
J gene: TRBJ2-2
V gene: TRBV5-5
D gene: TRBD1
CDR3 protein: CASSLEGAPTGELFF
CDR3 DNA: TGTGCCAGCAGCTTGGAGGGGGCCCCCACCGGGGAGCTGTTTTTT

clone size: NA
J gene: TRBJ2-7
V gene: TRBV7-3
D gene: TRBD1
CDR3 protein: CASSPGQAAYEVQYF
CDR3 DNA: TGTGCCAGCAGCCCAGGACAGGCGGCCTACGAAGTGCAGTACTTC

clone size: NA
J gene: TRBJ2-7
V gene: TRBV30
D gene: TRBD1
CDR3 protein: CAWNSPGQGSLPEQYF
CDR3 DNA: TGTGCCTGGAACTCCCCGGGACAGGGGTCCCTCCCCGAGCAGTACTTC

clone size: NA
J gene: TRBJ2-7
V gene: TRBV3-1/TRBV3-2
D gene: NA
CDR3 protein: CASSPGYAPGYEQYF
CDR3 DNA: TGTGCCAGCAGCCCTGGGTACGCCCCGGGCTACGAGCAGTACTTC

clone size: NA
J gene: TRBJ2-5
V gene: TRBV13
D gene: TRBD2
CDR3 protein: CASRTLAGGGETQYF
CDR3 DNA: TGTGCCAGCAGGACCCTAGCGGGAGGGGGAGAGACCCAGTACTTC

clone size: once
J gene: TRBJ2-6
V gene: TRBV6-5
D gene: NA
CDR3 protein: CATESSGANVLTF
CDR3 DNA: TGTGCCACCGAGAGCTCTGGGGCCAACGTCCTGACTTTC

clone size: NA
J gene: TRBJ2-1
V gene: TRBV19
D gene: TRBD2
CDR3 protein: CASSRTSGNSYNEQFF
CDR3 DNA: TGTGCCAGTAGTCGGACTAGCGGTAACTCCTACAATGAGCAGTTCTTC

clone size: once
J gene: TRBJ1-1
V gene: TRBV6-2/TRBV6-3
D gene: NA
CDR3 protein: CASSFPQASNTEAFF
CDR3 DNA: TGTGCCAGCAGTTTCCCACAGGCATCTAACACTGAAGCTTTCTTT

clone size: NA
J gene: TRBJ1-1
V gene: TRBV28
D gene: NA
CDR3 protein: CASSLLAGGKNTEAFF
CDR3 DNA: TGTGCCAGCAGTTTATTGGCGGGGGGCAAGAACACTGAAGCTTTCTTT

clone size: once
J gene: TRBJ2-5
V gene: TRBV18
D gene: NA
CDR3 protein: CASSPLAQPAGEETQYF
CDR3 DNA: TGTGCCAGCTCACCTCTAGCACAACCCGCTGGGGAAGAGACCCAGTACTTC

clone size: NA
J gene: TRBJ2-2
V gene: TRBV11-2
D gene: NA
CDR3 protein: CASRQDRLTGELFF
CDR3 DNA: TGTGCCAGCAGGCAAGACAGGTTAACCGGGGAGCTGTTTTTT

clone size: NA
J gene: TRBJ2-5
V gene: TRBV12-3/TRBV12-4
D gene: TRBD1
CDR3 protein: CASSPGTGVPQYF
CDR3 DNA: TGTGCCAGCAGTCCCGGGACAGGGGTGCCCCAGTACTTC

clone size: NA
J gene: TRBJ2-1
V gene: TRBV5-1
D gene: NA
CDR3 protein: CASSYGGGSYNEQFF
CDR3 DNA: TGCGCCAGCAGCTACGGGGGAGGCTCCTACAATGAGCAGTTCTTC

clone size: NA
J gene: TRBJ2-7
V gene: TRBV13
D gene: TRBD1
CDR3 protein: CASRKQGAHEQYF
CDR3 DNA: TGTGCCAGCAGAAAACAGGGGGCCCACGAGCAGTACTTC

clone size: NA
J gene: TRBJ2-3
V gene: TRBV27
D gene: TRBD2
CDR3 protein: CASSPQLAASTDTQYF
CDR3 DNA: TGTGCCAGCAGTCCCCAGCTAGCGGCTAGCACAGATACGCAGTATTTT

clone size: few
J gene: TRBJ2-1
V gene: TRBV18
D gene: NA
CDR3 protein: CASSPGLSSYNEQFF
CDR3 DNA: TGTGCCAGCTCACCAGGGCTTAGCTCCTACAATGAGCAGTTCTTC